The 27 T cell receptor beta chains below all came from one sample that was sequenced in a study of early T cells in non-severe SARS-CoV-2 infection. TCRdb processed the 5' RACE reads anew with MiXCR; each CDR3 protein has one entry. The table includes more than 65,000 distinct CDR3 sequences, about 12% detected once. What was sequenced was whole blood. Every receptor here comes from an adult who was a healthcare worker with PCR-confirmed SARS-CoV-2 infection or an uninfected control (not recorded which).

This clonotype was observed many times. The chain is built from TRBV24-1 and TRBJ2-6; 11 positions agree with TRBD1. V lost 6 bases to trimming and J lost 2 bases; unmatched junction nucleotides: 5. CDR1 is KGHDR, CDR2 SFDVKD, per germline. The CDR3 sequence is 17 residues long. Here the CDR3 reads CATSTGTGGTGANVLTF. CDR3 in DNA: TGTGCCACCAGTACCGGGACAGGGGGAACTGGGGCCAACGTCCTGACTTTC.

This clonotype was observed at least ten times. This chain links TRBV10-2 with TRBJ1-5; 9 bases agree with TRBD1. The CDR3 sequence is 15 residues long. Germline V gene data show CDR1 as WSHSY and CDR2 as SAAADI. With V trimmed by 2 bases and J by 4 bases, 3 bases remained unmatched. CDR3 amino acids: CASSETGGPNQPQHF. Here the CDR3 DNA reads TGCGCCAGCAGTGAGACAGGGGGCCCAAATCAGCCCCAGCATTTT.

There are many counts of this clonotype. V is TRBV29-1 and J is TRBJ1-1; no definite D call. The length of the CDR3 is 12 residues. Trimming pared 2 bases from V and 0 bases from J, leaving 4 bases between. Germline assignment: CDR1 SQVTM and CDR2 ANQGSEA. This CDR3 is CSVERVNTEAFF. The CDR3 nucleotides are TGCAGCGTTGAAAGAGTGAACACTGAAGCTTTCTTT.

At least ten counts were recorded for this clonotype. The rearrangement links TRBV20-1 to TRBJ2-1, with 9 bases matching TRBD1. Trimming removed 8 bases from V and 5 bases from J; junction bases left unmatched: 10. The CDR3 is 14 amino acids. Germline CDR1 reads DFQATT; CDR2 reads SNEGSKA (reference sequence). Here the CDR3 DNA reads TGCAGTTTCAAACAGGGGGCTGGAGACAATGAGCAGTTCTTC. Protein sequence: CSFKQGAGDNEQFF.

The chain joins TRBV29-1 to TRBJ1-1; the D is unclear. The V end lost 3 bases, the J end lost 3 bases, and 11 bases lay between the germline ends. Germline V gene data show CDR1 as SQVTM and CDR2 as ANQGSEA. CDR3 length: 13 amino acids. The CDR3 bases are TGCAGCGTTGAGGGCAGAACTCACACTGAAGCTTTCTTT. It encodes CSVEGRTHTEAFF.

This clonotype was recorded at least ten times. CDR3 sequence (DNA): TGTGCCAGCAGCGACGTTTTGCCTGGGGGAGGGATCACAGATACGCAGTATTTT. Protein product: CASSDVLPGGGITDTQYF. The chain combines TRBV9 with TRBJ2-3; 7 nucleotides match TRBD2. CDR1 and CDR2 (germline): SGDLS, YYNGEE. Losses at the gene ends were 3 bases for V and 2 bases for J; bases not matched to a gene: 15. This CDR3 region has 18 residues.

Many counts were recorded for this clonotype. This rearrangement joins TRBV29-1 to TRBJ1-4, with D unclear. CDR3 length equals 13 residues. Germline CDR1 is SQVTM and CDR2 is ANQGSEA. V lost 4 bases and J 0 bases, leaving 6 bases between the germline ends. CDR3 region: CSVVKPTNEKLFF. The CDR3, as DNA: TGCAGCGTTGTCAAGCCAACTAATGAAAAACTGTTTTTT.

This clonotype was counted ten times or more. The chain has TRBV11-2 and TRBJ2-3, with 7 bases fitting TRBD1. Germline values: CDR1 SGHAT, CDR2 FQNNGV. V was pared by 5 bases and J by 1 base, with 6 bases of the junction left unmatched. This CDR3 region has 15 residues. DNA for the CDR3: TGTGCCAGCAGCCCAGGGACAGTAGGCACAGATACGCAGTATTTT. Its protein product is CASSPGTVGTDTQYF.

The chain carries TRBV6-5 and TRBJ1-2; D not resolved. The V end was cut by 6 bases, the J end by 8 bases, with 10 bases between. There are 11 residues in the CDR3. CDR1 and CDR2 (germline): MNHEY, SVGAGI. CDR3 sequence: CASSPGIGYTF. As DNA, the CDR3 is TGTGCCAGCAGCCCAGGAATAGGCTACACCTTC.

This clonotype occurred a few times. A much larger clone differs from this one at a single base, so this may be a read error. This rearrangement joins TRBV18 to TRBJ2-1; 7 bases are shared with TRBD1. CDR3 length equals 13 residues. Germline CDR1 is KGHSH and CDR2 is LQKENI. This chain's CDR3 is CGSSSDRANEQFF. The DNA of the CDR3 is TGTGGCAGCTCATCCGACAGGGCTAACGAGCAGTTCTTC. The complete variable domain, with remaining parts taken from reference TRBV18 and TRBJ2-1, reads NAGVMQNPRHLVRRRGQEARLRCSPMKGHSHVYWYRQLPEEGLKFMVYLQKENIIDESGMPKERFSAEFPKEGPSILRIQQVVRGDSAAYFCGSSSDRANEQFFGPGTRLTVL.

This clonotype was observed many times. V is TRBV29-1 and J is TRBJ2-1; 7 bases line up with TRBD2. This CDR3 is built from 14 residues. From germline, CDR1 is SQVTM and CDR2 ANQGSEA. V lost 0 bases and J lost 8; bases outside the gene matches: 7. The DNA for the CDR3 is TGCAGCGTTGAAGATAAGACTAGCAGATATGAGCAGTTCTTC. Translating it yields CSVEDKTSRYEQFF.

The V gene is TRBV12-3 or TRBV12-4, the J gene TRBJ1-1; D unresolved. CDR3 length: 14 amino acids. V lost 8 bases to trimming and J lost 2 bases, with 15 bases between them. The CDR3 DNA reads TGTGCCAGCTTTACCCCGCCGGATAACACTGAAGCTTTCTTT. Encoded protein: CASFTPPDNTEAFF.

In this sample, this clonotype turned up many times. The rearrangement joins TRBV5-6 to TRBJ1-1; no firm D call. The CDR3 covers 13 residues. Germline lookup yields CDR1 SGHDT and CDR2 YYEEEE. Trimming removed 2 bases from V and 9 bases from J, with 14 bases in between. CDR3 coding DNA: TGTGCCAGCAGCTTTGGACCGGGCGGTCAAGCTTTCTTT. Protein sequence: CASSFGPGGQAFF.

This clonotype turned up a few times. V is TRBV30 and J is TRBJ2-7; possibly TRBD2 for D (6 bases). The CDR3 consists of 14 residues. Germline V lookup: CDR1 GTSNPN, CDR2 SVGIG (reference sequence). Here the CDR3 reads CAWAYRDSHLEQYF. CDR3 in DNA: TGTGCTTGGGCGTACCGGGACTCCCACCTCGAGCAGTACTTC.

This clonotype was observed many times. This chain links TRBV29-1 with TRBJ2-5; no reliable D call. The V and J ends lost 6 bases and 5 bases respectively, with 16 bases between them. CDR1 is SQVTM, CDR2 ANQGSEA, per germline. The CDR3 is 13 residues long. The CDR3: CSVSVQSAETQYF. The DNA for the CDR3 is TGCAGCGTGAGCGTACAGTCAGCGGAGACCCAGTACTTC.

Ten or more counts support this clonotype. The chain recombines TRBV6-5 with TRBJ2-7; D may be TRBD1 or TRBD2 (6 bases each). This CDR3 has 14 amino acids. Trimming stripped 6 bases from V and 3 bases from J, with 15 bases between. Germline V gene sequence: CDR1 MNHEY, CDR2 SVGAGI. The CDR3 loop reads CASSPPGGHYEQYF. In nucleotides, the CDR3 is TGTGCCAGCAGCCCCCCCGGGGGCCACTACGAGCAGTACTTC.

This clonotype was seen ten or more times. The chain is built from TRBV29-1 and TRBJ2-3, with 9 nucleotides matching TRBD2. Germline lookup yields CDR1 SQVTM and CDR2 ANQGSEA. V gave up 4 bases and J gave up 5 bases; unmatched junction bases: 7. The CDR3 extends over 14 amino acids. The CDR3 protein is CSVVWSSGKDTQYF. As DNA, the CDR3 is TGCAGCGTTGTTTGGTCTAGCGGGAAAGATACGCAGTATTTT.

This clonotype was recorded at least ten times. V and J are TRBV5-4 and TRBJ2-1; D remains unclear. V was pared by 3 bases and J by 0 bases, with 10 bases between. The CDR3 extends over 15 amino acids. Germline-derived CDR1 and CDR2 are SGHNT and YYREEE (reference sequence). CDR3 region: CASSSDSTSYNEQFF. CDR3 in DNA: TGTGCCAGCAGCTCGGATTCCACCTCCTACAATGAGCAGTTCTTC. Full variable domain (remainder filled in from reference TRBV5-4 and TRBJ2-1): ETGVTQSPTHLIKTRGQQVTLRCSSQSGHNTVSWYQQALGQGPQFIFQYYREEENGRGNFPPRFSGLQFPNYSSELNVNALELDDSALYLCASSSDSTSYNEQFFGPGTRLTVL.

Ten or more counts support this clonotype. J is TRBJ2-3 and V is TRBV28; the D gene is possibly TRBD1 (5 bases). Germline V gives CDR1 MDHEN, CDR2 SYDVKM. The ends were cut back, 4 bases at V and 0 bases at J, with 11 bases in the middle. The CDR3 is 15 residues long. The CDR3 bases are TGTGCCAGCAGTTCCGACAGCCGAAGCACAGATACGCAGTATTTT. Amino acids: CASSSDSRSTDTQYF.

This clonotype has a count of ten or more. The chain links TRBV5-6 to TRBJ1-4; 10 nucleotides line up with TRBD1. The CDR3 length is 17 residues. With 0 bases clipped from V and 7 bases from J, the junction kept 9 bases outside the gene matches. Germline CDR1 is SGHDT and CDR2 is YYEEEE. For the CDR3, the DNA is TGTGCCAGCAGCTTGGCGGGACAGGGGATTCTAGGTGAAAAACTGTTTTTT. This encodes CASSLAGQGILGEKLFF.

This clonotype appeared many times. This chain links TRBV7-6 with TRBJ2-1; tentatively, D is TRBD2 (5 bases). Per the germline V gene, CDR1 is SGHVS and CDR2 is FNYEAQ. Trimming shortened V by 5 bases and J by 0 bases, and 11 bases separated the two germline ends. The CDR3 is made up of 15 amino acids. CDR3 nucleotides: TGTGCCAGCAGCCGCGGGCCGAGCTCCTACAATGAGCAGTTCTTC. Amino acids: CASSRGPSSYNEQFF.

This clonotype has a handful of counts. The gene calls are TRBV9 and TRBJ2-7; 8 bases fit TRBD1. Per germline, CDR1 SGDLS and CDR2 YYNGEE. Trimming at V came to 6 bases and at J to 7 bases, leaving 9 bases not matched to a gene. The CDR3 is 13 residues long. CDR3 in amino acids: CASTRQGSGEQYF. In DNA, the CDR3 is TGTGCCAGCACAAGACAGGGGTCGGGTGAGCAGTACTTC.

This clonotype was observed at least ten times. The chain has TRBV12-3 or TRBV12-4 and TRBJ1-6, with 8 bases identical to TRBD1. Trimming cost V 4 bases and J 6 bases; bases outside gene matches: 11. CDR3 size: 17 residues. CDR3 sequence: CASSWGRRDRLNSPLHF. The CDR3 DNA follows: TGTGCCAGCAGTTGGGGTAGGCGGGACAGGCTTAATTCACCCCTCCACTTT.

This clonotype was seen repeatedly, ten times or more. The chain employs TRBV7-9 and TRBJ1-3, with 7 bases that match TRBD1. Germline-derived CDR1 and CDR2 are SEHNR and FQNEAQ (reference sequence). Trimming removed 2 bases from V and 2 bases from J; junction bases left unmatched: 3. CDR3 length equals 15 residues. DNA for the CDR3: TGTGCCAGCAGCTTACAGGGGGTGACTGGAAACACCATATATTTT. Translating it yields CASSLQGVTGNTIYF.

The rearrangement links TRBV6-1 to TRBJ2-3, with 7 bases aligning to TRBD2. This CDR3 region has 14 residues. Germline assignment: CDR1 MNHNS and CDR2 SASEGT. Germline trimming cut 6 bases from V and 0 bases from J; bases unmatched to any gene: 3. CDR3 bases: TGTGCCAGCAGAAGGACTAGGAGCACAGATACGCAGTATTTT. This translates into CASRRTRSTDTQYF.

This clonotype was observed many times. CDR3 amino acids: CASSYISGSYGYTF. Written as DNA, the CDR3 is TGTGCCAGCAGTTACATTAGTGGATCCTACGGCTACACCTTC. The chain employs TRBV6-6 and TRBJ1-2; D is unresolved. The germline V gene encodes CDR1 MNHNY and CDR2 SVGAGI (reference sequence). CDR3 size: 14 residues. The V gene lost 2 bases and the J gene lost 8 bases, with 15 bases spanning the gap.

This clonotype was seen ten or more times. The gene calls are TRBV29-1 and TRBJ1-1; D unclear. CDR1 is SQVTM, CDR2 ANQGSEA, per germline. V lost 7 bases to trimming and J lost 1 base, with 25 bases between them. This CDR3 is built from 17 residues. This chain's CDR3 is CSGSGGARYLRNTEAFF. The CDR3 DNA is TGCAGCGGGTCTGGAGGAGCCCGATACCTCAGGAACACTGAAGCTTTCTTT. The whole variable domain, remainder taken from reference TRBV29-1 and TRBJ1-1, is SAVISQKPSRDICQRGTSLTIQCQVDSQVTMMFWYRQQPGQSLTLIATANQGSEATYESGFVIDKFPISRPNLTFSTLTVSNMSPEDSSIYLCSGSGGARYLRNTEAFFGQGTRLTVV.